Shown below are 25 T cell receptor beta chains from a single sample sequenced in a study of cytomegalovirus exposure and HLA in healthy donors. PCR amplification relied on 60 Vbeta primers (plus 13 Jbeta primers). Sequenced by immunoSEQ multiplex PCR; TCRdb stores in-frame clones only, minus some. The top ten clones hold less than 25% of a sample with approximately 79,000 clones, almost 80% of them seen once. Sequenced material: PBMCs. The source of these receptors is a woman between 40 and 55 years old in good health and CMV-seropositive.

Only a few counts were recorded for this clone. The chain recombines TRBV5-1 with TRBJ2-7; possible D gene TRBD1, 6 bases. The CDR3 is 15 residues long. V shed 1 base and J shed 0 bases, with 11 bases lying between them. Germline CDR1 and CDR2: SGHRS and YFSETQ. CDR3 in amino acids: CASSLSDSPSYEQYF. DNA for the CDR3: TGCGCCAGCAGCTTGTCGGACAGCCCCTCCTACGAGCAGTACTTC.

The chain employs TRBV9 and TRBJ2-1, with D unclear. The CDR3 totals 17 residues. Germline V gene data show CDR1 as SGDLS and CDR2 as YYNGEE. The V end lost 0 bases, the J end lost 7 bases, and 20 bases lay between the germline ends. The DNA of the CDR3 is TGTGCCAGCAGCGTAGGTCGGGTTATCCTTACTTGGAATGAGCAGTTCTTC. Translated: CASSVGRVILTWNEQFF.

In its sample, this clone was seen once. The genes are TRBV7-8 and TRBJ2-1; 10 nucleotides line up with TRBD1. Per the germline V gene, CDR1 is SGHVS and CDR2 is FQNEAQ. The CDR3 spans 15 residues. The V and J ends lost 3 bases and 3 bases, in that order; junction bases with no gene match: 2. This CDR3 reads CASSLDRGFYNEQFF. In DNA form, the CDR3 reads TGTGCCAGCAGCTTGGACAGGGGGTTCTACAATGAGCAGTTCTTC.

The chain uses TRBV6-5 and TRBJ1-4; 10 bases map to TRBD1. V dropped 5 bases and J dropped 5; count of bases not matched to a gene: 2. The germline CDR1 and CDR2 sequences are MNHEY and SVGAGI. This CDR3 contains 14 residues. The CDR3 region has the DNA TGTGCCAGCAGTGTGGACAGGGGGAATGAAAAACTGTTTTTT. Translating gives CASSVDRGNEKLFF.

This chain connects TRBV6-5 to TRBJ2-1, with D perhaps TRBD1 (5 bases). With 8 bases removed from V and 9 bases from J, the gap between germline ends came to 20 bases. There are 14 residues in the CDR3. Germline V gene lookup returns CDR1 MNHEY and CDR2 SVGAGI. The CDR3 spells CASSEAGLLGEQFF. CDR3 sequence (DNA): TGTGCCAGCTCAGAGGCAGGGCTTTTGGGTGAGCAGTTCTTC.

A remark on this clone: The same CDR3 can be traced to other DNA sequences in this sample. The gene calls are TRBV6-1 and TRBJ2-7, with 11 bases lining up with TRBD2. The CDR3 has 14 amino acids. Germline V CDR1 and CDR2: MNHNS, SASEGT. After removal of 6 bases from V and 1 base from J, the junction contained 2 bases not matched to a gene. The CDR3, as DNA: TGTGCCAGCAGCGGGACTAGCGGTTCCTACGAGCAGTACTTC. Translation: CASSGTSGSYEQYF.

The chain employs TRBV4-2 and TRBJ2-6; D may be TRBD2 (7 bases). CDR1 and CDR2 (germline): LGHNA, YNFKEQ. V was cut by 5 bases and J by 2 bases, with 19 bases left in between. This CDR3 is 18 amino acids long. Here the CDR3 reads CASSSRGGGMAGANVLTF. CDR3 coding DNA: TGTGCCAGCAGCTCCCGGGGAGGGGGGATGGCTGGGGCCAACGTCCTGACTTTC.

This clone was observed a single time. This chain connects TRBV19 to TRBJ1-5; D is unclear. Germline V gene lookup returns CDR1 LNHDA and CDR2 SQIVND (reference sequence). Trimming took 1 base from V and 5 from J, leaving 6 bases between them. CDR3 length equals 13 residues. The CDR3 sequence is CASSIAVHQPQHF. The CDR3 region has the DNA TGTGCCAGTAGTATAGCAGTTCATCAGCCCCAGCATTTT.

This CDR3 reads CAWAGGLYETQYF. CDR3 in DNA: TGTGCCTGGGCTGGAGGGTTGTATGAGACCCAGTACTTC. The gene calls are TRBV30 and TRBJ2-5; a weak D match, TRBD2 (6 bases). The CDR3 is 13 residues long. Germline values: CDR1 GTSNPN, CDR2 SVGIG (reference sequence). Trimming left V 5 bases short and J 5 bases short, with 15 bases between.

This chain links TRBV15 with TRBJ2-1; 7 bases line up with TRBD1. Germline V gene sequence: CDR1 LNHNV, CDR2 YYDKDF (reference sequence). The CDR3 totals 13 residues. V lost 3 bases and J lost 12; bases outside the gene matches: 8. The CDR3 spells CATSRDRTGSQFF. CDR3 nucleotides: TGTGCCACCAGCAGGGACAGGACGGGATCGCAGTTCTTC.

This rearrangement joins TRBV6-1 to TRBJ2-1, with unresolved D. V was pared by 3 bases and J by 9 bases, with 12 bases between. Germline V gives CDR1 MNHNS, CDR2 SASEGT. The CDR3 has 13 residues. CDR3 DNA: TGTGCCAGCAGTGAGGTAGCCCGTAGTGAGCAGTTCTTC. It is translated as CASSEVARSEQFF.

The chain uses TRBV5-1 and TRBJ2-1; maybe TRBD2 (7 bases). V was clipped by 2 bases and J by 0 bases, with 9 bases between them. Germline CDR1 SGHRS, CDR2 YFSETQ. This CDR3 contains 15 residues. The CDR3 loop is CASSLRGASYNEQFF. The DNA for the CDR3 is TGCGCCAGCAGCTTACGGGGGGCCTCCTACAATGAGCAGTTCTTC.

The rearrangement uses TRBV5-1 and TRBJ2-7; 8 bases map to TRBD2. Trimming cost V 4 bases and J 5 bases; bases outside gene matches: 11. The CDR3 length is 15 residues. Germline assignment: CDR1 SGHRS and CDR2 YFSETQ. This chain's CDR3 is CASSKLAGVSHEQYF. The CDR3 DNA follows: TGCGCCAGCAGCAAGCTAGCGGGCGTATCCCACGAGCAGTACTTC.

With respect to this clone: Within the sample, other DNA sequences also encode this same CDR3. This sequence joins TRBV18 and TRBJ2-5, with TRBD1 identical over 7 bases. V shed 6 bases and J 2 bases; nucleotides not matched to a gene: 3. The CDR3 runs to 13 residues. Germline V lookup: CDR1 KGHSH, CDR2 LQKENI. The CDR3 coding sequence is TGTGCCAGCTCCCCGGGACAGCAAGAGACCCAGTACTTC. Amino acids: CASSPGQQETQYF.

This clone was counted between two and nine times. This sequence joins TRBV5-6 and TRBJ1-2; 9 bases are a match to TRBD1. This CDR3 is 14 amino acids long. With 2 bases clipped from V and 4 bases from J, the junction kept 3 bases outside the gene matches. Germline loops: CDR1 SGHDT, CDR2 YYEEEE. The CDR3 sequence: CASSFGDRVYGYTF. CDR3 DNA: TGTGCCAGCAGCTTCGGGGACAGGGTCTATGGCTACACCTTC. Supplemented by reference TRBV5-6 and TRBJ1-2, the full variable domain reads DAGVTQSPTHLIKTRGQQVTLRCSPKSGHDTVSWYQQALGQGPQFIFQYYEEEERQRGNFPDRFSGHQFPNYSSELNVNALLLGDSALYLCASSFGDRVYGYTFGSGTRLTVV.

V and J are TRBV6-5 and TRBJ2-7; possibly TRBD2 for D (5 bases). Per germline, CDR1 MNHEY and CDR2 SVGAGI. Between the trimmed V and J ends, which lost 6 bases and 1 base, there was a span of 7 bases. CDR3 length: 12 amino acids. This CDR3 reads CASRRGSYEQYF. In DNA, the CDR3 is TGTGCCAGCAGACGCGGGTCCTACGAGCAGTACTTC.

The J gene is TRBJ2-3, the V gene TRBV5-1; 16 bases are shared with TRBD2. The germline gives CDR1 SGHRS, CDR2 YFSETQ. The CDR3 is made up of 19 amino acids. Unmatched junction bases numbered 8, after V lost 0 bases and J lost 4 bases. CDR3 sequence reads: CASSLDGTSGRGWADTQYF. DNA for the CDR3: TGCGCCAGCAGCTTGGACGGGACTAGCGGGAGGGGATGGGCAGATACGCAGTATTTT. The full variable domain, in which reference TRBV5-1 and TRBJ2-3 provide the parts outside the CDR3, is KAGVTQTPRYLIKTRGQQVTLSCSPISGHRSVSWYQQTPGQGLQFLFEYFSETQRNKGNFPGRFSGRQFSNSRSEMNVSTLELGDSALYLCASSLDGTSGRGWADTQYFGPGTRLTVL.

The V gene is TRBV14, the J gene TRBJ2-5, with TRBD2 matching 9 bases. CDR1 is SGHDN and CDR2 is FVKESK in the germline V gene. The CDR3 is made up of 14 amino acids. V lost 4 bases and J lost 11; bases outside the gene matches: 11. The CDR3 spells CASSLASGAFEQYF. CDR3 coding DNA: TGTGCCAGCAGCCTAGCTAGCGGGGCCTTTGAGCAGTACTTC.

The chain couples TRBV30 to TRBJ2-3, with a weak D call TRBD2 (5 bases). The CDR3 consists of 15 residues. V was pared by 2 bases and J by 0 bases, with 12 bases between. Germline CDR1 GTSNPN, CDR2 SVGIG (reference sequence). Written as DNA, the CDR3 is TGTGCCTGGAGTACCACCCAGCGGAGCACAGATACGCAGTATTTT. Its protein is CAWSTTQRSTDTQYF.

The V call is TRBV6-5, the J call TRBJ1-2, with a weak D call TRBD1 (5 bases). This CDR3 region has 15 residues. With 0 bases removed from V and 5 bases from J, the gap between germline ends came to 13 bases. The germline gives CDR1 MNHEY, CDR2 SVGAGI. CDR3 region: CASSYSWGVWYGYTF. The CDR3 nucleotides read TGTGCCAGCAGTTACTCATGGGGGGTTTGGTATGGCTACACCTTC.

Only one count was recorded for this clone. In nucleotides, the CDR3 is TGTGCCAGCAGCGTACTAGCGGGGGGGCATGGAGATACGCAGTATTTT. As protein: CASSVLAGGHGDTQYF. The chain employs TRBV9 and TRBJ2-3; 12 bases match TRBD2. Germline lookup yields CDR1 SGDLS and CDR2 YYNGEE. The CDR3 runs to 16 residues. Germline trimming cut 1 base from V and 5 bases from J; bases unmatched to any gene: 5.

V and J are TRBV29-1 and TRBJ2-7; TRBD1 matches 9 bases. CDR1 and CDR2 (germline): SQVTM, ANQGSEA. The CDR3 sequence is 12 residues long. The J segment lost 5 bases and the V segment lost 5 bases, leaving 4 bases of the junction unmatched. CDR3 in amino acids: CSVLGTGHEQYF. DNA for the CDR3: TGCAGCGTTCTTGGGACAGGGCACGAGCAGTACTTC.

The CDR3 spells CARRGTQYF. The DNA of the CDR3 is TGTGCGCGGCGGGGGACGCAGTATTTT. The V gene is TRBV5-4, the J gene TRBJ2-3, with 7 positions matching TRBD2. Germline V gives CDR1 SGHNT, CDR2 YYREEE (reference sequence). The CDR3 covers 9 residues.

CDR3 in DNA: TGTGCCAGCAGCTTAGGCGGGACAGGGATCCAAGAGACCCAGTACTTC. Translated, it gives CASSLGGTGIQETQYF. The chain joins TRBV7-7 to TRBJ2-5; TRBD1 aligns across 9 bases. The length of the CDR3 is 16 residues. V trimming: 1 base; J trimming: 1 base; junction bases outside the gene matches: 4. Germline CDR1 and CDR2: SSHAT and FNYEAQ (reference sequence).

The chain is built from TRBV15 and TRBJ2-3; no firm D call. The CDR3 is made up of 14 amino acids. CDR1 is LNHNV, CDR2 YYDKDF, per germline (reference sequence). V lost 0 bases, J lost 2 bases, and 6 bases lay in between. Written as DNA, the CDR3 is TGTGCCACCAGCAGAGAGAGCGACACAGATACGCAGTATTTT. This codes for CATSRESDTDTQYF.